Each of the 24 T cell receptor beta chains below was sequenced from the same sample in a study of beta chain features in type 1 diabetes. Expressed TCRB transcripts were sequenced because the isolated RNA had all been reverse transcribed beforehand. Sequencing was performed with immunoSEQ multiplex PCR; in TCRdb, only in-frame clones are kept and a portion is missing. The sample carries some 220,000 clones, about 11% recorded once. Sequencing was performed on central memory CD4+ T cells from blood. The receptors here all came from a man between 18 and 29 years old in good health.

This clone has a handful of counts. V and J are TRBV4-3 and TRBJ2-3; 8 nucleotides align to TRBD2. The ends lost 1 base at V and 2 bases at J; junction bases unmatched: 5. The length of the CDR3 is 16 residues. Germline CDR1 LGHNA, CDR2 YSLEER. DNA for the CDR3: TGCGCCAGCAGCCAAGCTGACGGGAGGGCCACAGATACGCAGTATTTT. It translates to CASSQADGRATDTQYF.

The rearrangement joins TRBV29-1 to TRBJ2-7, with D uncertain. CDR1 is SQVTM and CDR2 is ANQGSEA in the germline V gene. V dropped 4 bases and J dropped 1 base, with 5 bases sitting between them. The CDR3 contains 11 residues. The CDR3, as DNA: TGCAGCGTTGCCAGGTCCTACGAGCAGTACTTC. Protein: CSVARSYEQYF.

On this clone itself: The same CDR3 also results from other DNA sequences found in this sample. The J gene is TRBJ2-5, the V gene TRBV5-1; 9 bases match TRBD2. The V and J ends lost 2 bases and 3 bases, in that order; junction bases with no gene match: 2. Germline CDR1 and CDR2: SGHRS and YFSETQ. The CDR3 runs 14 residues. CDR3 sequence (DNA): TGCGCCAGCAGCTTTTTAGCGGGAGAAGAGACCCAGTACTTC. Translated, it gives CASSFLAGEETQYF. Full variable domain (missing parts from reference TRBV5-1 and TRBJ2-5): KAGVTQTPRYLIKTRGQQVTLSCSPISGHRSVSWYQQTPGQGLQFLFEYFSETQRNKGNFPGRFSGRQFSNSRSEMNVSTLELGDSALYLCASSFLAGEETQYFGPGTRLLVL.

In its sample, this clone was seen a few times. The CDR3 nucleotides read TGTGCCAGCAGGCCGGCCGGGGGGCGGAACATTCAGTACTTC. Protein: CASRPAGGRNIQYF. The V call is TRBV28, the J call TRBJ2-4; D perhaps matches TRBD2 (7 bases). Trimming shortened V by 6 bases and J by 7 bases, and 16 bases separated the two germline ends. Looked up from germline, CDR1 is MDHEN and CDR2 is SYDVKM. CDR3 length: 14 residues.

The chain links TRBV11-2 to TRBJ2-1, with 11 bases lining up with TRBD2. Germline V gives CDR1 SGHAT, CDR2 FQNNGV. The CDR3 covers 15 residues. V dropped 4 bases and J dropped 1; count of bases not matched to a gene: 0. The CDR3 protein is CASSSSGRSYNEQFF. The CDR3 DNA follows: TGTGCCAGCAGCTCTAGCGGGAGGTCCTACAATGAGCAGTTCTTC.

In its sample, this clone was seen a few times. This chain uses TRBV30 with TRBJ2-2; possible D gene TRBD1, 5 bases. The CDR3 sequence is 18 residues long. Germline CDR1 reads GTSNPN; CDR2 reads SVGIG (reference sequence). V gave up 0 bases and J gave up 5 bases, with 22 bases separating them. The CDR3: CAWSVKRQGDEITGELFF. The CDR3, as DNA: TGTGCCTGGAGTGTTAAAAGGCAGGGCGACGAAATTACCGGGGAGCTGTTTTTT.

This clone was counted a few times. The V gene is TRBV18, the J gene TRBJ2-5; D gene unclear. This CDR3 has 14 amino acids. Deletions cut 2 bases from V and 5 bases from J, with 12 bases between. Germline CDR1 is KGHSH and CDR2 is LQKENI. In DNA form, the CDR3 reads TGTGCCAGCTCACCAATTGAATCATTGGAGACCCAGTACTTC. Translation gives CASSPIESLETQYF.

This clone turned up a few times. In DNA form, the CDR3 reads TGTGCCAGCAGTGAGCCCGGGGGAGGGGACACCGGGGAGCTGTTTTTT. Protein sequence: CASSEPGGGDTGELFF. The chain links TRBV25-1 to TRBJ2-2, with 7 positions matching TRBD2. V shed 3 bases, J shed 3 bases, and the junction held 7 bases outside the gene matches. CDR1 is MGHDK, CDR2 SYGVNS, per germline. The CDR3 sequence is 16 residues long.

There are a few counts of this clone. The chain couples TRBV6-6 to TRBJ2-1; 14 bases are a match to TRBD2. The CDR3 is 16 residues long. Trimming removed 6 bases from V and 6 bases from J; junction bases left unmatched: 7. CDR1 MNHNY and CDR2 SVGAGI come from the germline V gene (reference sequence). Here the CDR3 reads CASSPGTSGSGNEQFF. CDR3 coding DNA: TGTGCCAGCAGCCCCGGGACTAGCGGGAGTGGCAATGAGCAGTTCTTC.

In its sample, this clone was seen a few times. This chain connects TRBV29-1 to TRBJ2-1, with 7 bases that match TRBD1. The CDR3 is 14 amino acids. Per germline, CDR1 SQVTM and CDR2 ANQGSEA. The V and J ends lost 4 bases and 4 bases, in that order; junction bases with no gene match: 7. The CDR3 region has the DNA TGCAGCGTTGTCCGTCGGACAGGTTACAATGAGCAGTTCTTC. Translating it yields CSVVRRTGYNEQFF.

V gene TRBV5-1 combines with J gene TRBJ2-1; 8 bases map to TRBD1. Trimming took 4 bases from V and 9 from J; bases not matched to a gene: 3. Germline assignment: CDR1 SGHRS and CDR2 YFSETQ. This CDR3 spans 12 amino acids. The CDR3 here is CASSPDRGEQFF. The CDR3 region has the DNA TGCGCCAGCAGCCCTGACAGGGGTGAGCAGTTCTTC.

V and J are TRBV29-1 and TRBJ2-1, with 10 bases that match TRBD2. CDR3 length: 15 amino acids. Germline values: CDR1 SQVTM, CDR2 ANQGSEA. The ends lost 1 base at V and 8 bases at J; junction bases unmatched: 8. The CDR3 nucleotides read TGCAGCGTTGAAGGGGCTAGCGGGAGTAGCCATGAGCAGTTCTTC. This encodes CSVEGASGSSHEQFF.

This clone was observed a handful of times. For the CDR3, the DNA is TGTGCCAGCTCACCCCCCGTGCCGGAGACCCAGTACTTC. It encodes CASSPPVPETQYF. This rearrangement joins TRBV18 to TRBJ2-5; D gene ambiguous. Per germline, CDR1 KGHSH and CDR2 LQKENI. CDR3 size: 13 residues. V was shortened by 3 bases and J by 5 bases, with 10 bases between the two germline ends.

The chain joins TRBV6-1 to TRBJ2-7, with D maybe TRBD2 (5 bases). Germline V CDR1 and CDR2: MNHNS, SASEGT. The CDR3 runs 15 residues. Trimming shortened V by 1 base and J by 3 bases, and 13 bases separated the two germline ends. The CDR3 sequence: CASSEVSGSHYEQYF. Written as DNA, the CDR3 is TGTGCCAGCAGTGAAGTGTCGGGATCGCACTACGAGCAGTACTTC.

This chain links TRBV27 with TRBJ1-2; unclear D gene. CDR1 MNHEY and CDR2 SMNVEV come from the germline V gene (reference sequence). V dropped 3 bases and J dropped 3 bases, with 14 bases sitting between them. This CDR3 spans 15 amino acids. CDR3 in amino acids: CASSFHLGGDYGYTF. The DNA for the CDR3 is TGTGCCAGCAGTTTCCACCTTGGCGGGGACTATGGCTACACCTTC.

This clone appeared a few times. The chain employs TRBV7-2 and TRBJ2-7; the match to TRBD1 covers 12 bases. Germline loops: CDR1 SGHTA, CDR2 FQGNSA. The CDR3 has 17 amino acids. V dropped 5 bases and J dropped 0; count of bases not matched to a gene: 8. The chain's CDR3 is CASSDPGQGASSYEQYF. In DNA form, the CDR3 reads TGTGCCAGCAGCGATCCGGGACAGGGGGCCAGCTCCTACGAGCAGTACTTC.

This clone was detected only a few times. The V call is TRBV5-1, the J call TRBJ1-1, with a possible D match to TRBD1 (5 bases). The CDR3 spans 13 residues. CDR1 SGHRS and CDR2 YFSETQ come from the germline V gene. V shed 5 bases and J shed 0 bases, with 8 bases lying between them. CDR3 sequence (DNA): TGCGCCAGCAGACGCAGGGTGAACACTGAAGCTTTCTTT. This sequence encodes CASRRRVNTEAFF. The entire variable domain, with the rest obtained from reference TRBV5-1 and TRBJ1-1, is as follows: KAGVTQTPRYLIKTRGQQVTLSCSPISGHRSVSWYQQTPGQGLQFLFEYFSETQRNKGNFPGRFSGRQFSNSRSEMNVSTLELGDSALYLCASRRRVNTEAFFGQGTRLTVV.

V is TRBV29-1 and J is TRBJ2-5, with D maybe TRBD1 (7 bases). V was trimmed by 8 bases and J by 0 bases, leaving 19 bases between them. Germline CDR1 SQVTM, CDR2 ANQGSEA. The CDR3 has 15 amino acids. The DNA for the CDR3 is TGCAGCCTAAAGACAGGGACTTCCCACCAAGAGACCCAGTACTTC. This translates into CSLKTGTSHQETQYF.

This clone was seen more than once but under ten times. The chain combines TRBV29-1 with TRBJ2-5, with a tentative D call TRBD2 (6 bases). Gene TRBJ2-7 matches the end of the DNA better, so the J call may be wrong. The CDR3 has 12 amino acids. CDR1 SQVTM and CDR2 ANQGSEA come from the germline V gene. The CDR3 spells CSGGRLGDEQYF. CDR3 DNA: TGCAGCGGGGGCAGACTAGGGGACGAGCAGTACTTC.

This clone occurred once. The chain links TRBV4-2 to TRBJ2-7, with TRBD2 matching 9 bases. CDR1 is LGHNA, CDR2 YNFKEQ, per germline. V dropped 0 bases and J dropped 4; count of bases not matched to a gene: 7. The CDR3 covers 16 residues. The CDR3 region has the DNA TGTGCCAGCAGCCAAGAGGGAGCGGGAGGTCTTTACGAGCAGTACTTC. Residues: CASSQEGAGGLYEQYF.

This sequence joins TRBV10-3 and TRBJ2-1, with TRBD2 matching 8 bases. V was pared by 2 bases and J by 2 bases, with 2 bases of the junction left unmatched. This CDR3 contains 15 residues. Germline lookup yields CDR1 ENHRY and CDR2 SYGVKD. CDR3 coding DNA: TGTGCCATCAGTGAGACTAGCGGTACCTACAATGAGCAGTTCTTC. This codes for CAISETSGTYNEQFF.

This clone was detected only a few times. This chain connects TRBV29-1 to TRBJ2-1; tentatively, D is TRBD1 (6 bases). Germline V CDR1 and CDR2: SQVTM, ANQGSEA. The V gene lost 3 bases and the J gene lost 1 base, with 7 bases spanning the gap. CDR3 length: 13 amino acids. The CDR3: CSVDRGSYNEQFF. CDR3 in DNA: TGCAGCGTTGACAGGGGATCCTACAATGAGCAGTTCTTC.

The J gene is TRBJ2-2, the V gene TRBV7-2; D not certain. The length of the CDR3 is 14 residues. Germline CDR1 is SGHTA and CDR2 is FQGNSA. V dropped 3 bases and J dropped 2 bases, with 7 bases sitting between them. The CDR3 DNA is TGTGCCAGCAGCTTGGCAGGAAACACCGGGGAGCTGTTTTTT. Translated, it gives CASSLAGNTGELFF.

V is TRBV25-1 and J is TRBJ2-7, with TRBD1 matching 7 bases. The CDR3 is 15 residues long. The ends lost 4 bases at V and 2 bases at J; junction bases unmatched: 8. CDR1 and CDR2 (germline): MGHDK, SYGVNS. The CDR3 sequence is CASSGGYRGAYEQYF. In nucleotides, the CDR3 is TGTGCCAGCAGTGGGGGGTACAGGGGCGCCTACGAGCAGTACTTC.